This T cell receptor (beta chain) emerged from a study of neoadjuvant nivolumab and ipilimumab in lung cancer. The protocol was immunoSEQ multiplex PCR, while the TCRdb copy is restricted to in-frame clones and leaves out a portion. The table lists more than 20,000 clones, around 83% of them singletons. Study outcomes and limitations: From pretherapy to surgery, tumor richness and clonality rose with dual therapy.

Remarks on this clone: The antigen is undetermined.

Germline V CDR1 and CDR2: SGHNT, YENEEA. V was cut by 10 bases and J by 0 bases, with 10 bases left in between. This CDR3 spans 13 amino acids. The genes are TRBV11-3 and TRBJ2-1, with D uncertain. Sequenced material: tumor tissue, taken after neoadjuvant nivolumab, alone or with ipilimumab, at or shortly before surgery. The receptor was isolated from an adult with non-small cell lung cancer. CDR3 DNA sequence: TGTGCCATCGCGTCTAGCTCCTACAATGAGCAGTTCTTC. It specifies CAIASSSYNEQFF.